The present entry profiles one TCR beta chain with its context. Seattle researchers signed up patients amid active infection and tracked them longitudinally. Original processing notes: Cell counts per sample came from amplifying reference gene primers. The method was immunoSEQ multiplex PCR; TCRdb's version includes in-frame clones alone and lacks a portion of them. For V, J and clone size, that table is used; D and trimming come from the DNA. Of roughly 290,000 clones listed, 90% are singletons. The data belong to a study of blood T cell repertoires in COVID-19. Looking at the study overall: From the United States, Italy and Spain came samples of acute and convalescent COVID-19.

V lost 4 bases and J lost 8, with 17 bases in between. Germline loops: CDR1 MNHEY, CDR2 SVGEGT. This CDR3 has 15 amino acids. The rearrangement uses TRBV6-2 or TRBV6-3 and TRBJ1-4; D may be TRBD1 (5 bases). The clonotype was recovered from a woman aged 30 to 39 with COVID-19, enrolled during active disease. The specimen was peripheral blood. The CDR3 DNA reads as TGTGCCAGCAGTTGGCAGGGCGGACGGTACGAAAAACTGTTTTTT. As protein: CASSWQGGRYEKLFF.